These T cell receptor beta chains were read from a single sample in a study of metastatic and nonmetastatic thyroid tumors. TCRdb re-analyzed the PCR reads using MiXCR. This table has some 4,600 clones, roughly 19% appearing once. The sample comprised adjacent normal tissue. The receptors originated from a male donor with papillary thyroid cancer or a benign thyroid nodule (not recorded which). Some clones in this sample may be carry-over from other donors' samples. The CDR3 runs from the conserved cysteine through the conserved F or W. D genes are given only for firm matches. Some rows have no size entry. The others give once, few or many, or a class for an expanded clone.

size	V	J	D	DNA	CDR3
NA	TRBV4-1	TRBJ2-2	TRBD2	TGCGCCAGCAGCCAAGGGGTCACTAGCGGGGGGACCGGGGAGCTGTTTTTT	CASSQGVTSGGTGELFF
few	TRBV27	TRBJ1-2	TRBD1	TGTGCCAGCAGCTACAGGGGGCTAGCGGGCTACACCTTC	CASSYRGLAGYTF
medium-sized	TRBV10-3	TRBJ2-2	NA	TGTGCCATCAGTGACCCCCGGGGCACGAACACCGGGGAGCTGTTTTTT	CAISDPRGTNTGELFF
few	TRBV6-2/TRBV6-3	TRBJ2-1	NA	TGTGCCAGCAGTTACTCGAGGGGTCCTAGCGCCAACAATGAGCAGTTCTTC	CASSYSRGPSANNEQFF
NA	TRBV28	TRBJ2-7	NA	TGTGCCAGCAGCGGATTGTGGGGGAATTCCTACGAGCAGTACTTC	CASSGLWGNSYEQYF
NA	TRBV10-2	TRBJ1-1	NA	TGCGCCATTCATAGGGACACTGAAGCTTTCTTT	CAIHRDTEAFF
few	TRBV2	TRBJ2-7	NA	TGTGCCAGCAGGGCAGGGGGGTCCTACGAGCAGTACTTC	CASRAGGSYEQYF
few	TRBV28	TRBJ1-2	NA	TGTGCCAGCACCCATGGAGGACTGATTAACTATGGCTACACCTTC	CASTHGGLINYGYTF
NA	TRBV6-6	TRBJ2-2	NA	TGTGCCAACAGTTACACAGGACAGTACACCGGGGAGCTGTTTTTT	CANSYTGQYTGELFF
NA	TRBV10-2	TRBJ2-7	NA	TGCGCCAGCAGCTCATTCTCGGGGGGCCCCTCCTACGAGCAGTACTTC	CASSSFSGGPSYEQYF
NA	TRBV2	TRBJ2-3	TRBD1	TGTGCCAGCAGCTCCCTCGGGACAGGGGGCACAGATACGCAGTATTTT	CASSSLGTGGTDTQYF
few	TRBV6-6	TRBJ2-3	TRBD1	TGTGCCAGCAGTTGGAGGAGAGAGGGGGCCTTGGATTTT	CASSWRREGALDF
few	TRBV6-1	TRBJ2-7	TRBD1	TGTGCCAGCACGGAAGGACAGGGGGGCTACGAGCAGTATTTC	CASTEGQGGYEQYF
few	TRBV19	TRBJ2-3	TRBD2	TGTGCCAGTAGTAGGCTAGCGGGAACAGATACGCAGTATTTT	CASSRLAGTDTQYF
medium-sized	TRBV12-5	TRBJ2-2	NA	TGTGCTAGTACTACACTGCCGAACACCGGGGAGCTGTTTTTT	CASTTLPNTGELFF
many	TRBV20-1	TRBJ2-5	TRBD2	TGCAGTGCGACCCCGGCTAGCGGGGGGCGTTCTCGGGAGACCCAGTACTTC	CSATPASGGRSRETQYF
NA	TRBV27	TRBJ2-7	TRBD2	TGTGCCAGCAGTACCCCGTCGGCTAGCGGCTCCTACGAGCAGTACTTC	CASSTPSASGSYEQYF
NA	TRBV24-1	TRBJ1-4	NA	TGTGCCACCAGTGATTCAAAGGGAGCCAGAAATGAAAAACTGTTTTTT	CATSDSKGARNEKLFF
many	TRBV28	TRBJ2-1	TRBD1	TGTGCCAGCGGTTTACAGGGGGCAACCTACAATGAGCAGTTCTTC	CASGLQGATYNEQFF
medium-sized	TRBV7-2	TRBJ1-3	NA	TGTGCCAGCAGCTCCTATACAGGGTCCGGAAACACCATATATTTT	CASSSYTGSGNTIYF
NA	TRBV19	TRBJ2-7	NA	TGTGCCAGTTCTTCAGTAAACTACGAGCAGTACTTC	CASSSVNYEQYF
medium-sized	TRBV20-1	TRBJ2-3	NA	TGCAGTGCTAACCCGATCGTAGGCGGATACACAGATACGCAGTATTTT	CSANPIVGGYTDTQYF
many	TRBV7-9	TRBJ2-3	TRBD2	TGTGCCAGCAGACCAACTAGCGGGGGACTAACAGATACGCAGTATTTT	CASRPTSGGLTDTQYF
NA	TRBV15	TRBJ1-2	NA	TGTCACCAGCAGGTTCTTATCTGGGGCTATGGCTACACCTTC	CHQQVLIWGYGYTF
NA	TRBV20-1	TRBJ1-5	NA	TGCAGTGCTGGCAGGGGTAGCAATCAGCCCCAGCATTTT	CSAGRGSNQPQHF
NA	TRBV19	TRBJ2-1	TRBD1	TGTGCCAGTAGTTCTCAGGAGGCAGGGGGTATCGATGAGCAGTTCTTC	CASSSQEAGGIDEQFF
NA	TRBV5-8	TRBJ1-1	NA	TGTGCCAACAGCTTGGAGGGGGGAGCCACTGAAGCCTTCTTT	CANSLEGGATEAFF
many	TRBV3-1	TRBJ1-6	NA	TGTGCCAGCAGCCAAGGACAGAGAGAAAATTCACCCCTCCACTTT	CASSQGQRENSPLHF